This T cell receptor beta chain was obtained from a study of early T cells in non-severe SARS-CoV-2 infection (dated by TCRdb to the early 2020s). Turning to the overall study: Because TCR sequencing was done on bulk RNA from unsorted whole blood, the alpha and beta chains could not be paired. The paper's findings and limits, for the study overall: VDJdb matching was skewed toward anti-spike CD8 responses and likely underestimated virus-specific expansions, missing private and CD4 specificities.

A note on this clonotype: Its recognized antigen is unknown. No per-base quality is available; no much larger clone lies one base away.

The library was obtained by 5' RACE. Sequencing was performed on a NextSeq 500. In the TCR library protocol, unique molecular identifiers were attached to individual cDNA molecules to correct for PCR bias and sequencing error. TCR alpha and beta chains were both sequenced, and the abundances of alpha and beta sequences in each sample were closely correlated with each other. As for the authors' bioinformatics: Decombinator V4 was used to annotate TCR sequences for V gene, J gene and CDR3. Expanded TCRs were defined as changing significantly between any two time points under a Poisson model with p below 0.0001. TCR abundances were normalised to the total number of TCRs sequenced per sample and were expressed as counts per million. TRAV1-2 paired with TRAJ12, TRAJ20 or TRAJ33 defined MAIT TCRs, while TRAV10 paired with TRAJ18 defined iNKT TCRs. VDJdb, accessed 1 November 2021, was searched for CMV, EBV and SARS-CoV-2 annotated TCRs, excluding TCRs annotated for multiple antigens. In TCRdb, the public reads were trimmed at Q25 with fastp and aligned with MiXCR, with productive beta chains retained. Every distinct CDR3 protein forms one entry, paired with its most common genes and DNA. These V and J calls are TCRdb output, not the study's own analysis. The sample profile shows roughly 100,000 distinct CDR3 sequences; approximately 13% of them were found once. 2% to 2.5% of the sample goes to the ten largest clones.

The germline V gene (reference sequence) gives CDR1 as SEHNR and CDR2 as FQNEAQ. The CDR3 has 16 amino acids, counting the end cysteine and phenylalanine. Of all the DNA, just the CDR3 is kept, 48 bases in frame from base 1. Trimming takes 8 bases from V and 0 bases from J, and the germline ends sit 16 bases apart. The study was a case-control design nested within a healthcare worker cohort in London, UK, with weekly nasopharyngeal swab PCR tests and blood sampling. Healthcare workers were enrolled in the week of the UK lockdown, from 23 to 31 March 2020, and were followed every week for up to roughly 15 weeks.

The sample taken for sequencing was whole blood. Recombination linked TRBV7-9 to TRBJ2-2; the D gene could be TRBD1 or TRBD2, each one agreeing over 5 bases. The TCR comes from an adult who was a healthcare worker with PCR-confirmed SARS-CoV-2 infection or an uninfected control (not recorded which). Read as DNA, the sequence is TGTGCCAGCGAGGTGGGGACGGTATCGAACACCGGGGAGCTGTTTTTT. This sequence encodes CASEVGTVSNTGELFF.